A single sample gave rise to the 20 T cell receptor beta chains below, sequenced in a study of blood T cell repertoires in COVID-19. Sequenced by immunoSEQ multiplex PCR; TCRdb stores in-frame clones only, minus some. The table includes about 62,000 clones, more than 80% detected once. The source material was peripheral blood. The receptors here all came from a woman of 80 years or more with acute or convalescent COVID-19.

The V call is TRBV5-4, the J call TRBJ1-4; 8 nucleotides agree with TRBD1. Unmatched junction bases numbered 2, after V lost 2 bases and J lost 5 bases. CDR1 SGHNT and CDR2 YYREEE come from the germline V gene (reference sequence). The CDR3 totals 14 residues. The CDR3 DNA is TGTGCCAGCAGCTTACAGGGGGAGAATGAAAAACTGTTTTTT. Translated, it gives CASSLQGENEKLFF.

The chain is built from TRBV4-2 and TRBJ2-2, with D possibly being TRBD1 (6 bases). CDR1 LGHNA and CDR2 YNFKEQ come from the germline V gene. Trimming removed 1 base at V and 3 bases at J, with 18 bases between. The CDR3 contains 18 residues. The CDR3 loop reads CASSQAGPGTLDTGELFF. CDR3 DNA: TGTGCCAGCAGCCAAGCAGGCCCCGGGACACTAGACACCGGGGAGCTGTTTTTT.

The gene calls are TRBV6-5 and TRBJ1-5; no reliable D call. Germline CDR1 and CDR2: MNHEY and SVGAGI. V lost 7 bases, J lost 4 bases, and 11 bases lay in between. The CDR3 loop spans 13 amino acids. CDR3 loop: CASTGGLNQPQHF. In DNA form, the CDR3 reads TGTGCCAGCACGGGAGGGCTTAATCAGCCCCAGCATTTT.

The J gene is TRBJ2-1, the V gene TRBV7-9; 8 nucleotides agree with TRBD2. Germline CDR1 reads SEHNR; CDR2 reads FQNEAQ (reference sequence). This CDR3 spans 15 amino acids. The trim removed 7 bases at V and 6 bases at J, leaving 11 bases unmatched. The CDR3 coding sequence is TGTGCCAGCACCGCGGCAGCGGGAGCGGCCAATGAGCAGTTCTTC. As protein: CASTAAAGAANEQFF.

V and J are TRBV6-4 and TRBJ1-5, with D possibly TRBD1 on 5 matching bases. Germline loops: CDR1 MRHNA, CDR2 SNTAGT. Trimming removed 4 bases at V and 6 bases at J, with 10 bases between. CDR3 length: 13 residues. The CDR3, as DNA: TGTGCCAGCAGTGTCTGGGGCGGTCAGCCCCAGCATTTT. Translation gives CASSVWGGQPQHF.

CDR3 bases: TGCGCCAGCAGCTTGGTCGGCGGTGGTTTCGAGGAGCCCCAGCATTTT. As protein: CASSLVGGGFEEPQHF. The chain couples TRBV5-1 to TRBJ1-5; no firm D call. This CDR3 contains 16 residues. Trimming removed 0 bases at V and 8 bases at J, with 18 bases between. The germline V gene has CDR1 SGHRS and CDR2 YFSETQ.

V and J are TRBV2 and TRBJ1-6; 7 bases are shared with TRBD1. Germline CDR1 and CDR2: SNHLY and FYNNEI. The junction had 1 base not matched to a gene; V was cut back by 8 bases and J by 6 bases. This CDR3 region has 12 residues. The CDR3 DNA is TGTGCCAGCCGGGACAGTAATTCACCCCTCCACTTT. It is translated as CASRDSNSPLHF.

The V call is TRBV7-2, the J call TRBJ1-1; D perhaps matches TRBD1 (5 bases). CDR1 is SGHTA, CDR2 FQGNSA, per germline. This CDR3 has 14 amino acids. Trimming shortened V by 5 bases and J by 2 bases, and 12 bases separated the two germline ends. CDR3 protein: CASSPSGHNTEAFF. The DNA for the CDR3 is TGTGCCAGCAGCCCCTCAGGGCATAACACTGAAGCTTTCTTT.

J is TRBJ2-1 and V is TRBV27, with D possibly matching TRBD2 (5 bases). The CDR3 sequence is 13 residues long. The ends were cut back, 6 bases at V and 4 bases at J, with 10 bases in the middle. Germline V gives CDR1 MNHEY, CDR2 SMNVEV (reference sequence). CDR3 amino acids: CASSYREYNEQFF. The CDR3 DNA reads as TGTGCCAGCAGCTACCGGGAATACAATGAGCAGTTCTTC.

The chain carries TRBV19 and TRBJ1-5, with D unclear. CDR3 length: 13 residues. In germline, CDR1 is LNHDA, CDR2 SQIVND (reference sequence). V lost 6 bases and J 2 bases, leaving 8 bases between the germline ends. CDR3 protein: CASRQDGNQPQHF. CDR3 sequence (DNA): TGTGCCAGTAGGCAGGATGGCAATCAGCCCCAGCATTTT.

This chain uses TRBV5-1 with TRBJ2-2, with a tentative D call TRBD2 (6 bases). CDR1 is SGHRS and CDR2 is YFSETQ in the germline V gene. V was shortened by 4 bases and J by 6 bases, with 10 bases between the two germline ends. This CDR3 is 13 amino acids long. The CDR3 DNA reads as TGCGCCAGCAGCGTTACTAGCCCCGGGGAGCTGTTTTTT. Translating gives CASSVTSPGELFF. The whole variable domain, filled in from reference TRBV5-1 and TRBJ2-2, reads KAGVTQTPRYLIKTRGQQVTLSCSPISGHRSVSWYQQTPGQGLQFLFEYFSETQRNKGNFPGRFSGRQFSNSRSEMNVSTLELGDSALYLCASSVTSPGELFFGEGSRLTVL.

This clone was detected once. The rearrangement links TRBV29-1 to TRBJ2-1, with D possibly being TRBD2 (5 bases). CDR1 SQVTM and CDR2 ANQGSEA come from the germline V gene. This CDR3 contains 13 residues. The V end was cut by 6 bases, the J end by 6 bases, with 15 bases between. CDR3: CSVRASRFNEQFF. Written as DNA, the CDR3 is TGCAGCGTGCGGGCTAGCAGATTCAATGAGCAGTTCTTC.

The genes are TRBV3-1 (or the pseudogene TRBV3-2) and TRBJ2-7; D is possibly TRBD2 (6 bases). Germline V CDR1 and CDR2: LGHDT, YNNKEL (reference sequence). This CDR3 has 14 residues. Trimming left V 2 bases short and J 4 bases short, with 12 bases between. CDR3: CASSQRPGRYEQYF. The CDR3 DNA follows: TGTGCCAGCAGCCAAAGGCCAGGGAGGTACGAGCAGTACTTC.

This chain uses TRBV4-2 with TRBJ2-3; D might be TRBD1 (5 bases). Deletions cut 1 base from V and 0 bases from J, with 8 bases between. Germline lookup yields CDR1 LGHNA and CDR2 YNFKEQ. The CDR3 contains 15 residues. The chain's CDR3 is CASSQGGGSTDTQYF. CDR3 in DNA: TGTGCCAGCAGCCAAGGGGGCGGAAGCACAGATACGCAGTATTTT.

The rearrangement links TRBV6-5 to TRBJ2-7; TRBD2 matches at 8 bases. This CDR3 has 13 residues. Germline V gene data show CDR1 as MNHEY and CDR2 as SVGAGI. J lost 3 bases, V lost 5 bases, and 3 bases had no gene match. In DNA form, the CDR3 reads TGTGCCAGCAGTAACGGGGGGGACTACGAGCAGTACTTC. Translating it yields CASSNGGDYEQYF.

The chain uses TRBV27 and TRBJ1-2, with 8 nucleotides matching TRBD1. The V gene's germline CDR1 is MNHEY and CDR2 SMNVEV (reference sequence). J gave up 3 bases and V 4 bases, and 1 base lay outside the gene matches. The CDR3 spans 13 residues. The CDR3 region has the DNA TGTGCCAGCAGTTCGACAGGGGACTATGGCTACACCTTC. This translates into CASSSTGDYGYTF.

In nucleotides, the CDR3 is TGTGCCAGCAGCTTAGCGGGGACTGACATTCAGTACTTC. Its protein product is CASSLAGTDIQYF. The chain recombines TRBV11-3 with TRBJ2-4; a possible D gene is TRBD2 (6 bases). The CDR3 runs 13 residues. Germline CDR1 reads SGHNT; CDR2 reads YENEEA. Trimming stripped 1 base from V and 8 bases from J, with 9 bases between. The full variable domain, completed using reference TRBV11-3 and TRBJ2-4, is EAGVVQSPRYKIIEKKQPVAFWCNPISGHNTLYWYLQNLGQGPELLIRYENEEAVDDSQLPKDRFSAERLKGVDSTLKIQPAELGDSAVYLCASSLAGTDIQYFGAGTRLSVL.

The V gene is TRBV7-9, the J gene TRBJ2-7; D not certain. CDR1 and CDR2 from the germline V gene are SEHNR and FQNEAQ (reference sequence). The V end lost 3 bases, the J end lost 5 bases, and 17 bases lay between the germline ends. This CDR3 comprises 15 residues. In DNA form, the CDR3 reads TGTGCCAGCAGCTTCATTAGAGGTGAGACGAACGAGCAGTACTTC. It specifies CASSFIRGETNEQYF.

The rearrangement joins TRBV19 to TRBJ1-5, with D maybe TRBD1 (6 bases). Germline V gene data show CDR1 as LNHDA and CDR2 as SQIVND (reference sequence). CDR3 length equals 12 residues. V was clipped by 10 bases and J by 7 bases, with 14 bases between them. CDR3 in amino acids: CATQGGSQPQHF. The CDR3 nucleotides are TGTGCCACACAGGGTGGGTCGCAGCCCCAGCATTTT.

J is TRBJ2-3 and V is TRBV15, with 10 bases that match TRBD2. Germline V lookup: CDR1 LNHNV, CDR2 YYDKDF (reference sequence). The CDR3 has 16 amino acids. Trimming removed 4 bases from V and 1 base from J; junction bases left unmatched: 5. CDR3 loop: CATSTRLAGGTDTQYF. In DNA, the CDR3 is TGTGCCACCAGCACTCGACTAGCGGGCGGCACAGATACGCAGTATTTT.